A selection of T cell receptor beta chains follows, all from one sample in a study of cytomegalovirus exposure and HLA in healthy donors. Sequencing was performed with immunoSEQ multiplex PCR; in TCRdb, only in-frame clones are kept and a portion is missing. The table lists 150,000 or so clones, 75% to 85% of them singletons. What was sequenced was PBMCs. The origin of the receptors is a woman aged 40 to 50 in good health and CMV-seropositive. CDR3s include the opening cysteine and the closing phenylalanine or tryptophan. A D gene is named only where the DNA matches it firmly. The listing skips clone size in some rows; elsewhere it reads once, few, many or a size class.

J: TRBJ1-5
length: 16
V: TRBV28
size: -
D: -
CDR3: CASTPIQGYSNQPQHF
DNA: TGTGCCAGCACACCCATTCAGGGTTATAGCAATCAGCCCCAGCATTTT

J: TRBJ2-5
length: 15
V: TRBV14
size: -
D: TRBD2
CDR3: CASSQGSGILETQYF
DNA: TGTGCCAGCAGCCAAGGTAGCGGGATCTTAGAGACCCAGTACTTC

J: TRBJ2-5
length: 15
V: TRBV13
size: few
D: TRBD2
CDR3: CASSGPSGTQETQYF
DNA: TGTGCCAGCAGCGGACCTAGCGGAACTCAAGAGACCCAGTACTTC

J: TRBJ2-1
length: 13
V: TRBV28
size: -
D: -
CDR3: CASGGQNRNEQFF
DNA: TGTGCCAGCGGCGGCCAAAACCGAAATGAGCAGTTCTTC

J: TRBJ2-7
length: 14
V: TRBV5-1
size: -
D: TRBD1
CDR3: CASSSDRGLEEQYF
DNA: TGCGCCAGCAGCTCGGACAGGGGGCTGGAAGAGCAGTACTTC

J: TRBJ2-7
length: 11
V: TRBV9
size: -
D: -
CDR3: CASSGGTVQYF
DNA: TGTGCCAGCAGTGGTGGTACAGTGCAGTACTTC

J: TRBJ1-2
length: 13
V: TRBV11-3
size: -
D: TRBD1
CDR3: CASSEDRDYGYTF
DNA: TGTGCCAGCAGTGAGGACAGGGACTATGGCTACACCTTC

J: TRBJ1-5
length: 13
V: TRBV19
size: -
D: -
CDR3: CASTPTGNQPQHF
DNA: TGTGCCAGTACCCCGACAGGAAATCAGCCCCAGCATTTT

J: TRBJ1-1
length: 15
V: TRBV9
size: -
D: TRBD1
CDR3: CASSVGYGTVTEAFF
DNA: TGTGCCAGCAGCGTAGGGTACGGGACAGTCACTGAAGCTTTCTTT

J: TRBJ2-3
length: 15
V: TRBV5-5
size: -
D: -
CDR3: CASSRGLPFGYTQYF
DNA: TGTGCCAGCAGCCGTGGACTGCCTTTTGGTTATACGCAGTATTTT

J: TRBJ2-7
length: 14
V: TRBV19
size: -
D: -
CDR3: CASSIARGKYEQYF
DNA: TGTGCCAGTAGTATAGCACGGGGAAAGTACGAGCAGTACTTC

J: TRBJ2-1
length: 11
V: TRBV5-1
size: -
D: -
CDR3: CASSSGSPEFF
DNA: TGCGCCAGCAGCTCGGGGTCCCCTGAGTTCTTC

J: TRBJ2-3
length: 16
V: TRBV5-1
size: -
D: TRBD2
CDR3: CASSLRSLAGGDTQYF
DNA: TGCGCCAGCAGCTTGAGGAGTCTAGCGGGAGGAGATACGCAGTATTTT

J: TRBJ2-7
length: 16
V: TRBV27
size: -
D: TRBD2
CDR3: CASRSLSAGSSHEQYF
DNA: TGTGCCAGCAGAAGTTTATCAGCGGGAAGCAGCCACGAGCAGTACTTC

J: TRBJ2-5
length: 15
V: TRBV7-3
size: -
D: TRBD1
CDR3: CASSLAGQGQETQYF
DNA: TGTGCCAGCAGCTTGGCCGGACAGGGCCAAGAGACCCAGTACTTC

J: TRBJ2-5
length: 15
V: TRBV5-1
size: -
D: -
CDR3: CASSLAGSQKKAQYF
DNA: TGCGCCAGCAGCTTGGCTGGGAGTCAAAAGAAGGCCCAGTACTTC

J: TRBJ1-5
length: 14
V: TRBV6-5
size: -
D: TRBD1
CDR3: CASSTRTGDQPQHF
DNA: TGTGCCAGCAGTACTAGGACAGGGGATCAGCCCCAGCATTTT

J: TRBJ1-6
length: 14
V: TRBV5-1
size: -
D: TRBD1
CDR3: CASSLDRVNSPLHF
DNA: TGCGCCAGCAGCCTGGACAGGGTAAATTCACCCCTCCACTTT

J: TRBJ2-1
length: 15
V: TRBV5-1
size: -
D: TRBD2
CDR3: CASSAGLAGQNEQFF
DNA: TGCGCCAGCAGCGCCGGACTAGCGGGACAAAATGAGCAGTTCTTC

J: TRBJ1-3
length: 13
V: TRBV2
size: -
D: -
CDR3: CASSVGAGNTIYF
DNA: TGTGCCAGCAGTGTAGGGGCTGGAAACACCATATATTTT

J: TRBJ2-1
length: 15
V: TRBV18
size: many
D: TRBD2
CDR3: CASSPQAGIYNEQFF
DNA: TGTGCCAGCTCACCACAAGCGGGAATATACAATGAGCAGTTCTTC

J: TRBJ2-7
length: 15
V: TRBV6-1
size: -
D: -
CDR3: CASRTLGAISYEQYF
DNA: TGTGCCAGCAGGACCCTGGGGGCAATCTCCTACGAGCAGTACTTC

J: TRBJ2-7
length: 16
V: TRBV18
size: -
D: TRBD2
CDR3: CASSPPGREGSYEQYF
DNA: TGTGCCAGCTCACCACCGGGACGGGAGGGTTCCTACGAGCAGTACTTC

J: TRBJ1-1
length: 17
V: TRBV27
size: -
D: -
CDR3: CASSLSIKAGINTEAFF
DNA: TGTGCCAGCAGTTTATCGATAAAGGCAGGGATAAACACTGAAGCTTTCTTT